The clone carrying this TCR beta chain was counted a single time. This CDR3 spans 15 amino acids. The germline CDR1 and CDR2 sequences are LGHNA and YNFKEQ. Trimming cost V 3 bases and J 4 bases; bases outside gene matches: 5. This specimen comes from a study of cytomegalovirus exposure and HLA in healthy donors. The PCR contained 60 Vbeta and 13 Jbeta primers. Profiled with immunoSEQ multiplex PCR; TCRdb holds only in-frame clones, not every one. The table includes over 120,000 clones, 82% detected once. Sequenced sample: PBMCs. The TCR sequence derives from an older woman in good health and CMV-seropositive. The chain joins TRBV4-2 to TRBJ2-3, with 9 positions matching TRBD1. CDR3 sequence: CASSHPDRGADTQYF. The CDR3 bases are TGTGCCAGCAGCCATCCCGACAGGGGGGCAGATACGCAGTATTTT.